This record concerns one T cell receptor beta chain sequence. Its antigen has not been determined. No base qualities exist here, and no much larger clone lies one base off it. Libraries were prepared through PCR. The sequencer listed for this sample is Illumina HiSeq 2500. To reduce PCR and sequencing biases, unique molecular identifiers were incorporated into the TCR beta cDNA libraries. Every 1 to 10 million input T cells yielded roughly 500,000 cDNA molecules, meaning each molecule approximated one T cell. Patient libraries were prepared and sequenced with the same protocol used for the earlier healthy control dataset. Samples belonging to the same batch were prepared together, multiplexed and sequenced on a shared HiSeq lane. In the authors' own workflow: Raw barcoded reads were processed with MIGEC, discarding single-read molecular identifier groups before consensus assembly and CDR3 extraction. Clonotype tables were post-analysed with VDJtools, and diversity was normalized by down-sampling all datasets to the smallest sample size. Repertoire overlap clustering matched CDR3 amino acid but not nucleotide sequences to correct batch-related cross-sample contamination. Through fastp at Q25 and MiXCR, TCRdb rebuilt clones from the public reads, retaining in-frame beta chains. Duplicate CDR3 protein sequences are folded into a single record with the most common DNA and genes. The V and J calls follow TCRdb's processing rather than the paper's. This sample is represented by some 890,000 distinct CDR3 sequences; 53% of them were singletons. Approximately 4.2% of the sample belongs to the ten largest clones.

This entry comes from a study of post-analysis software for immune sequencing data (dated by TCRdb to about 2015). Background for the entire study: Disease courses on record covered relapsing-remitting, secondary progressive and progressive-relapsing multiple sclerosis, though some patients had no subtype annotation. The patient repertoires were compared against fewer than twelve previously published healthy control repertoires obtained from donors aged 6 to 25 years. A subset of samples was prepared in parallel using single-end sample barcoding, then pooled and co-amplified after Illumina adapter ligation.

To demonstrate the VDJtools post-analysis software, TCR beta repertoires were profiled from the peripheral blood of roughly 12 young patients with multiple sclerosis. The multiple sclerosis patients were children and adolescents between 6 and 15 years of age. At the junction V is shortened by 4 bases and J by 3 bases; bases outside the gene matches: 7. The germline V gene supplies CDR1 MGHDK and CDR2 SYGVNS. The CDR3 has 17 amino acids, counting the end cysteine and phenylalanine. Just the 51-base CDR3 DNA is kept, in frame starting at base 1. The full study reports these points: The control group was slightly older than the multiple sclerosis patient group. Significantly higher frequencies in patients than in controls were found for about five TRBV segments, including TRBV5-6, TRBV5-1 and TRBV20-1. Compared with controls, multiple sclerosis patients had significantly lower normalized Chao1 diversity, a finding suggesting substantial peripheral T-cell clonal expansion. Strong co-clustering of samples prepared in the same batch was shown by direct clustering with F measure, prompting a batch-effect correction.

The rearrangement combines TRBV25-1 with TRBJ2-1, with TRBD2 matching 12 junction bases. The receptor was isolated from a girl between 5 and 17 years old with multiple sclerosis. Input material: blood. CDR3 reads: CASSAPRTSGIYNEQFF. The base sequence is TGTGCCAGCAGTGCCCCTCGGACTAGCGGGATCTACAATGAGCAGTTCTTC.